This TCR beta chain emerged from a study of OX40 agonist ivuxolimab in advanced cancers. The study in broad terms: Ivuxolimab was an agonistic, fully human IgG2 monoclonal antibody directed against OX40 (CD134), a costimulatory receptor. Intravenous ivuxolimab was administered to patients every 2 weeks at six dose levels: 0.01, 0.1, 0.3, 1.5, 3 and 10 mg/kg. Among the roughly 50 dose-escalation patients, around 19 had hepatocellular carcinoma, approximately 15 melanoma, 9 renal cell carcinoma and 9 head and neck cancer. In the dose-escalation cohort, 70% to 85% of patients were male, and the mean age was approximately 60 years, with a range of 23 to 79. Prior anti-PD-1, anti-PD-L1 or anti-CTLA-4 therapy was permitted, and checkpoint inhibitors had been received by 30% to 40% of dose-escalation patients. Partial responses occurred in three dose-escalation patients: two with cutaneous melanoma and one with hepatocellular carcinoma. Peripheral TCRbeta sequencing was intended to test whether TCR sequence diversity was altered and clonal T-cell expansion was caused by ivuxolimab. The paper describes the monotherapy dose-escalation part (N of about 47 patients) of the phase I trial of ivuxolimab. Here is what the overall study found, with its caveats: In the 0.1-3.0 mg/kg groups, partial responders were among the patients with the lowest normalized peripheral clonal expansion, particularly in CD8+ T cells. At doses of 0.1 to 3.0 mg/kg, clonal expansion of both CD4+ and CD8+ blood T cells was observed from baseline to week 6. Low levels of normalized T-cell clonal expansion were also seen in some nonresponding patients. Which antigens the clonally expanded peripheral T cells were specific for was not determined. After ivuxolimab, expanded clones were on average more numerous among CD8+ T cells than among CD4+ T cells.

The trial excluded patients who had a history of autoimmune disease or were on systemic immunosuppression. Peripheral blood for TCR sequencing was drawn from every dose cohort at baseline, at cycle 4 day 1 and at cycle 7 day 1. Samples were obtained from an open-label, multicenter, first-in-human phase I dose-escalation trial of ivuxolimab. The trial enrolled adults with locally advanced or metastatic head and neck squamous cell, hepatocellular, melanoma or renal cell carcinoma. CD4+ and CD8+ T cells were sorted separately from peripheral blood before TCR sequencing. Genomic DNA was isolated from the sorted cells so that the TCRbeta CDR3 region could be sequenced. The immunoSEQ Assay was used for sequencing of TCRbeta CDR3 regions. The source is immuneACCESS, and TCRdb retained only in-frame sequences with V and J called. Part of the clones is not carried over; for the studies checked, unresolved V genes explain less than half of this, and the remainder is unexplained. Here the sample has tens of thousands of clones; 70% to 90% occur a single time. Clones ranked in the top ten supply approximately 0.73% of the sample.

Turning to this clone: Its binding antigen is unknown. One base away there is no much larger clone; base qualities are not given.

The germline V gene (reference sequence) provides CDR1 LNHNV and CDR2 YYDKDF. Deletion took 4 bases off V and 3 bases off J, with a span of 17 bases between the germline ends. The CDR3 runs 16 amino acids, cysteine and phenylalanine included. CDR3 DNA is the only sequence kept; it has 48 bases, read in frame from the first base. Recombination linked TRBV15 to TRBJ2-3; TRBD1 is a weak D gene call, 6 bases matching. This receptor was identified in an adult with an advanced solid tumor such as melanoma, head and neck, liver or kidney cancer. This specimen consisted of CD4+ or CD8+ T cells sorted from blood, obtained in a trial of the OX40 agonist ivuxolimab. CDR3 reads: CATSTGQLFRTDTQYF. The DNA is TGTGCCACCAGCACCGGACAGCTCTTCAGAACAGATACGCAGTATTTT.